This TCR beta chain was recorded in a study of T cell responses to AZD1222 COVID-19 vaccine. Whole-study results and caveats: Donors skewed white British and female; clonal diversity was possibly underestimated. Targeting of unmutated variant regions was reportedly seen in nearly half of spike-specific TCRs.

Germline loops: CDR1 LGHDT, CDR2 YNNKEL (reference sequence). CDR3 length: 18 residues. The J segment lost 8 bases and the V segment lost 2 bases, leaving 15 bases of the junction unmatched. Clones were read by immunoSEQ multiplex PCR, and TCRdb kept only the in-frame ones, dropping some. Of approximately 180,000 clones in the sample, more than 80% were seen once. Regarding this clone: Its specificity is unknown.

The receptor was derived from an adult in good health. Sequencing used peripheral blood, obtained on day 0 of AZD1222 vaccination. The chain combines TRBV3-1 (or the pseudogene TRBV3-2) with TRBJ1-4, with 9 bases lining up with TRBD1. CDR3 sequence reads: CASSQTQPLNRGREKLFF. CDR3 coding DNA: TGTGCCAGCAGCCAAACCCAACCGCTCAACAGGGGGCGGGAAAAACTGTTTTTT.